This T cell receptor (beta chain) derives from a study of identical twins' blood T cells. As originally analysed: Clonotypes per individual ranged from about 85,000 to nearly 500,000. TCRdb passed the 5' RACE reads through MiXCR, listing each CDR3 protein once. The V and J calls and clone size are TCRdb's, not the authors'. The profile shows hundreds of thousands of distinct CDR3 sequences, more than 25% of them singletons. This CDR3 is 16 amino acids long. Germline assignment: CDR1 SGHAT and CDR2 FQNNGV. The V gene lost 5 bases and the J gene lost 5 bases, with 19 bases spanning the gap. The three twin pairs were reared together, likely meeting the same infections.

The sequenced material came from PBMCs. The chain couples TRBV11-2 to TRBJ1-3; unclear D gene. The sequence was obtained from a woman aged 18 to 49 in good health. The CDR3: CASSIWRHIGRNTIYF. The CDR3 DNA follows: TGTGCCAGCAGCATATGGAGGCACATCGGCCGAAACACCATATATTTT.